One sample yielded the 10 T cell receptor beta chains listed below, sequenced in a study of long-term antiretroviral therapy in people with HIV. Survey-level immunoSEQ v3.0 assays were run. Clones were read by immunoSEQ multiplex PCR, and TCRdb kept only the in-frame ones, dropping some. The sample shows 30,000 to 40,000 clones, 65% to 90% of them seen only once. The sequencing used unsorted PBMCs, collected 3.3 years after starting antiretroviral therapy. The receptor source for this set is a young man with HIV.

V gene TRBV11-2 combines with J gene TRBJ2-2, with 8 bases that match TRBD1. The CDR3 spans 18 residues. From germline, CDR1 is SGHAT and CDR2 FQNNGV. V lost 4 bases and J lost 0; bases outside the gene matches: 10. CDR3 coding DNA: TGTGCCAGCAGCTCCATCTCTCGGACAGGGTCGAACACCGGGGAGCTGTTTTTT. Translating gives CASSSISRTGSNTGELFF.

The chain couples TRBV25-1 to TRBJ1-1, with D perhaps matching TRBD1 (5 bases). The CDR3 extends over 13 amino acids. Germline V gives CDR1 MGHDK, CDR2 SYGVNS. V was shortened by 1 base and J by 10 bases, with 13 bases between the two germline ends. Here the CDR3 DNA reads TGTGCCAGCAGTGAATTGGGGGTATATGGAGCTTTCTTT. This sequence encodes CASSELGVYGAFF.

The chain is built from TRBV27 and TRBJ2-1, with D perhaps matching TRBD1 (5 bases). This CDR3 spans 14 amino acids. V lost 2 bases and J 6 bases, leaving 11 bases between the germline ends. CDR1 and CDR2 (germline): MNHEY, SMNVEV (reference sequence). CDR3 sequence (DNA): TGTGCCAGCAGTTTAAGGACAATCGGCAATGAGCAGTTCTTC. This encodes CASSLRTIGNEQFF.

CDR3 in DNA: TGTGCCAGCGACTCGGGCACTCCCTACGAGCAGTACTTC. It encodes CASDSGTPYEQYF. The J gene is TRBJ2-7, the V gene TRBV6-6; D not resolved. The CDR3 spans 13 residues. Germline values: CDR1 MNHNY, CDR2 SVGAGI (reference sequence). V was clipped by 8 bases and J by 2 bases, with 13 bases between them.

The chain recombines TRBV5-1 with TRBJ2-7; D is undetermined. The CDR3 loop spans 13 amino acids. Germline values: CDR1 SGHRS, CDR2 YFSETQ. Trimming removed 0 bases at V and 6 bases at J, with 10 bases between. The CDR3, as DNA: TGCGCCAGCAGCTTGGCCAGTCCCCCCGAGCAGTACTTC. Its translation is CASSLASPPEQYF. Filled out from reference TRBV5-1 and TRBJ2-7, the complete variable domain reads KAGVTQTPRYLIKTRGQQVTLSCSPISGHRSVSWYQQTPGQGLQFLFEYFSETQRNKGNFPGRFSGRQFSNSRSEMNVSTLELGDSALYLCASSLASPPEQYFGPGTRLTVT.

The chain is built from TRBV27 and TRBJ2-5, with a tentative D call TRBD2 (6 bases). From germline, CDR1 is MNHEY and CDR2 SMNVEV (reference sequence). The CDR3 is 13 residues long. Trimming left V 2 bases short and J 5 bases short, with 9 bases between. CDR3 nucleotides: TGTGCCAGCAGTTTAGGGGGGTGGGAGACCCAGTACTTC. This sequence encodes CASSLGGWETQYF.

This chain joins TRBV12-5 and TRBJ1-1; D is undetermined. The V gene lost 2 bases and the J gene lost 1 base, with 5 bases spanning the gap. Germline CDR1 is LGHNT and CDR2 is FRNRAP. The CDR3 is 13 residues long. CDR3 DNA sequence: TGTGCTAGTGGTTTGTCAGCGAACACTGAAGCTTTCTTT. This gives the protein CASGLSANTEAFF.

This clone showed up just once. This chain connects TRBV5-1 to TRBJ1-1, with D perhaps TRBD1 (6 bases). The CDR3 contains 15 residues. CDR1 and CDR2 from the germline V gene are SGHRS and YFSETQ. V lost 3 bases, J lost 0 bases, and 12 bases lay in between. The CDR3 coding sequence is TGCGCCAGCAGCTGGGAACGGGACATGAACACTGAAGCTTTCTTT. It specifies CASSWERDMNTEAFF.

This chain connects TRBV18 to TRBJ1-2; unclear D gene. V dropped 2 bases and J dropped 8 bases, with 12 bases sitting between them. Germline V gene sequence: CDR1 KGHSH, CDR2 LQKENI. This CDR3 region has 13 residues. The CDR3 coding sequence is TGTGCCAGCTCACCAGGGCACGGTGAGGGCTACACCTTC. Encoded protein: CASSPGHGEGYTF.

The chain recombines TRBV12-5 with TRBJ2-7; 7 bases fit TRBD1. V was clipped by 5 bases and J by 4 bases; unmatched bases: 5. The length of the CDR3 is 13 residues. From germline, CDR1 is LGHNT and CDR2 FRNRAP. The CDR3 bases are TGTGCTAGTGGTGCCGGCAGGGGGTACGAGCAGTACTTC. Translating gives CASGAGRGYEQYF.